This paragraph reports one TCR beta chain. This clone was detected only a few times. There is no known antigen for this receptor. There are no base qualities to consult, and no much larger clone falls within one base. Selection of patients required sufficient residual fresh-frozen tumor tissue and over two years of available survival data. None of the glioblastoma patients carried an isocitrate dehydrogenase mutation, although molecular status otherwise varied. PBMC were collected before vaccination, two weeks after the third vaccination, and at tumor progression when it occurred. The Qiagen DNeasy Blood extraction Kit was used for extraction of genomic DNA. The immunoSEQ assay amplified TCRB CDR3 regions from approximately 2 micrograms of genomic DNA, or from all available DNA when less than that amount was available. For multiplex PCR, 60 forward primers for TCR V beta segments and 13 reverse primers for J beta segments were used. To estimate the number of reads per starting template, synthetic control templates were added to each sample at limiting dilution. Reads of 87 bp were generated by sequencing on the Illumina HiSeq System. The authors processed their data as follows. PCR and sequencing errors were removed by a nearest neighbor algorithm that merged closely related sequences. TCR overlap was measured as the percentage of unique tumor TCR beta sequences also present in the same patient's peripheral blood. TCRdb took this table from immuneACCESS and kept in-frame rearrangements with V and J called. Such tables lack part of the clones; where checked against another copy, unresolved V genes explain under half of the gap, and the rest is unexplained. That table supplies the V and J calls and clone size; D and trimming were determined from the DNA. Present in this sample are roughly 82,000 clones, roughly 90% of which were seen just once. The top ten clones comprise about 3% of the sample.

This sample is drawn from a study of glioma-infiltrating T cells after dendritic cell vaccination listed by TCRdb under 2016. With regard to the full study: Of the 15 glioblastoma patients in the cohort, all drawn from Phase I and II dendritic cell vaccination trials, 9 were newly diagnosed and 6 had recurrent disease. Three intradermal dendritic cell vaccine injections were administered to patients at biweekly intervals in the arm below the axilla. Tumor-infiltrating lymphocyte content was quantified and tumor and blood repertoires were compared in dendritic cell-vaccinated glioblastoma patients by deep sequencing of TCR beta CDR3 regions. The vaccine consisted of monocyte-derived dendritic cells cultured roughly 7 days with IL-4 and GM-CSF, then pulsed overnight with autologous tumor lysate. Between about 2002 and 2013, the patients were given dendritic cell vaccination pulsed with autologous tumor lysate. TCR sequencing metrics, including TIL content and tumor-blood repertoire overlap, were correlated with survival after dendritic cell vaccination.

The full study reports these points: Longer time to progression and overall survival after dendritic cell vaccination were predicted by higher estimated pretreatment TIL content. The response model built on TCR overlap across three groups was characterized as speculative, with prospective validation still needed. The cohort was small and heterogeneous, few patients had complete blood and tumor sets, and even fewer had initial-recurrent tumor pairs. No direct relationship between TCR clonality and survival was found, suggesting that a diverse polyclonal response may matter.

The CDR3 sequence holds 14 residues, the cysteine and phenylalanine included. Of the read, only the CDR3 DNA is kept; its 42 bases are in frame from base 1. V loses 1 base, J loses 3 bases, and the germline ends lie 6 bases apart. Based on the germline V gene, the CDR1 and CDR2 sequences are SGHVS and FQNEAQ. The sample here was blood, taken before dendritic cell vaccination. This sequence originates from a human donor with glioblastoma. Recombination linked TRBV7-8 to TRBJ2-2; TRBD2 might be the D gene, on 6 matching bases. The CDR3 region reads CASSLGLDTGELFF. The DNA sequence is TGTGCCAGCAGCTTAGGACTAGACACCGGGGAGCTGTTTTTT. The variable domain in full, with residues beyond the CDR3 obtained from the reference TRBV7-8 and TRBJ2-2 genes, is GAGVSQSPRYKVAKRGQDVALRCDPISGHVSLFWYQQALGQGPEFLTYFQNEAQLDKSGLPSDRFFAERPEGSVSTLKIQRTQQEDSAVYLCASSLGLDTGELFFGEGSRLTVL.